This T cell receptor beta chain was found in a study of CD8 T cells in Susac syndrome. Overall study results and limits: The study's TCR sequencing and HLA analysis covered a relatively small number of individuals, and the study acknowledged this.

The authors sequenced TCR beta from blood CD8+ and CD4+ T cells. Negative isolation yielded CD4+ and CD8+ T cells, and FACS enriched TEMRA cells. A remark on this clonotype: What it recognizes is unknown.

The ends were cut back, 2 bases at V and 2 bases at J, with 10 bases in the middle. CDR1 is LGHDT and CDR2 is YNNKEL in the germline V gene (reference sequence). The CDR3 is 15 residues long. After extraction with the RNeasy kit, roughly 0.45 to 1 ug of the RNA was reverse transcribed using random hexamers. Across 54 Vbeta and 13 Jbeta, immunoSEQ multiplex PCR amplified TCR beta CDR3. TCRdb ran MiXCR on the immunoSEQ multiplex PCR reads and lists one entry per CDR3 protein. The sample lists roughly 400,000 distinct CDR3 sequences; more than 80% were seen once. The chain uses TRBV3-1 and TRBJ1-5; D ambiguous. The origin of this receptor is a human donor with multiple sclerosis. Sample: CD8+ T cells from PBMCs. In DNA, the CDR3 is TGTGCCAGCAGCCAAAGGGTTTGGGGCAATCAGCCCCAGCATTTT. This sequence encodes CASSQRVWGNQPQHF.